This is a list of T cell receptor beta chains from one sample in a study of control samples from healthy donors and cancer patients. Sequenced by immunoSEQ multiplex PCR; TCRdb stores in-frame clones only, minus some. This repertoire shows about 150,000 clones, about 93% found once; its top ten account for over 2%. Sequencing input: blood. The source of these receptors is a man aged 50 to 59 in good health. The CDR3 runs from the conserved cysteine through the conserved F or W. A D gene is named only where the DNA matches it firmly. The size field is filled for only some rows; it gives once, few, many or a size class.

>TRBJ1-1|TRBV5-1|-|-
CASSLGTDTEAFF
TGCGCCAGCAGCTTGGGAACGGACACTGAAGCTTTCTTT
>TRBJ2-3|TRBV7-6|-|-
CASSLLAQYTDTQYF
TGTGCCAGCAGCTTATTAGCGCAGTACACAGATACGCAGTATTTT
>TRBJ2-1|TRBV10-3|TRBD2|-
CAIRGLAGGKKGNEQFF
TGTGCCATCCGTGGACTAGCGGGAGGGAAGAAAGGCAATGAGCAGTTCTTC
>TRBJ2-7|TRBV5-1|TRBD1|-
CASSSGQGSYEQYF
TGCGCCAGCAGCTCGGGACAGGGCTCCTACGAGCAGTACTTC
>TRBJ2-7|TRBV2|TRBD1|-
CASTRGPLEQYF
TGTGCCAGCACAAGGGGGCCCCTCGAGCAGTACTTC
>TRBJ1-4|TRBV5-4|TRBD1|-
CASSWGTGANEKLFF
TGTGCCAGCAGCTGGGGGACAGGAGCAAATGAAAAACTGTTTTTT
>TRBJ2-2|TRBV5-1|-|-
CASSLGGPGGELFF
TGCGCCAGCAGCTTGGGAGGGCCGGGCGGGGAGCTGTTTTTT
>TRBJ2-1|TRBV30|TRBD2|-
CAWRILAGVRNEQFF
TGTGCCTGGAGGATACTAGCGGGAGTACGGAATGAGCAGTTCTTC
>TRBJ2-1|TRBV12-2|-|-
CASRLAPTGNTYNEQFF
TGTGCAAGTCGCTTAGCGCCCACAGGGAATACCTACAATGAGCAGTTCTTC
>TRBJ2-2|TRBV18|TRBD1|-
CASSPNRGGGSGELFF
TGTGCCAGCTCACCCAACAGGGGCGGCGGGTCCGGGGAGCTGTTTTTT
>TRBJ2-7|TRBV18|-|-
CASSPRGGSSYEQYF
TGTGCCAGCTCACCACGAGGTGGATCGTCCTACGAGCAGTACTTC
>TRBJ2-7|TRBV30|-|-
CACDPGGYEQYF
TGTGCCTGCGACCCCGGAGGGTACGAGCAGTACTTC
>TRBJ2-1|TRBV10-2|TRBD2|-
CATTGTSGRKESYNEQFF
TGCGCCACAACCGGGACTAGCGGGAGAAAAGAGTCCTACAATGAGCAGTTCTTC
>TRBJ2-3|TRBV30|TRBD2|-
CAYSGLAGDTQYF
TGTGCCTATTCGGGACTAGCGGGAGATACGCAGTATTTT
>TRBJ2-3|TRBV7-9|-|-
CASSHEAGVVYF
TGTGCCAGCAGCCACGAAGCGGGTGTTGTATATTTT
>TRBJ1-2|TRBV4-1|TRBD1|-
CASSQFGQGFGYTF
TGCGCCAGCAGCCAATTTGGACAGGGCTTTGGCTACACCTTC
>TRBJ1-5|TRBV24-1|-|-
CATGDGGGFSNQPQHF
TGTGCCACCGGAGATGGGGGGGGGTTTAGCAATCAGCCCCAGCATTTT
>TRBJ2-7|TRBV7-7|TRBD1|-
CASSPGQGGIYEQYF
TGTGCTAGCAGCCCCGGACAGGGAGGCATTTACGAGCAGTACTTC
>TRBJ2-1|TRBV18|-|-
CASSPLGPGIAYNEQFF
TGTGCCAGCTCACCACTGGGGCCCGGGATAGCCTACAATGAGCAGTTCTTC
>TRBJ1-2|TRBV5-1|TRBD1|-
CASSLTGTANYGYTF
TGCGCCAGCAGCTTGACGGGGACAGCTAACTATGGCTACACCTTC
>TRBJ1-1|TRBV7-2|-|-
CASSLVAGENTEAFF
TGTGCCAGCAGCTTAGTGGCGGGAGAGAACACTGAAGCTTTCTTT
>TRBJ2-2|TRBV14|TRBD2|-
CASSRQTSRAGELFF
TGTGCCAGCAGCCGTCAGACTAGCAGGGCCGGGGAGCTGTTTTTT
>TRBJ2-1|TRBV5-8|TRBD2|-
CASSLGTTRLGQFF
TGTGCCAGCAGCCTCGGGACTACGAGATTGGGGCAGTTCTTC
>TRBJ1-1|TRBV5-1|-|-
CASSLGYRGMNTEAFF
TGCGCCAGCAGCTTGGGCTATAGAGGGATGAACACTGAAGCTTTCTTT
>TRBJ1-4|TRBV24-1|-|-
CATSDPTGGNEKLFF
TGTGCCACCAGTGACCCGACAGGTGGGAATGAAAAACTGTTTTTT
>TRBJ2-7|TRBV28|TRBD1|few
CASSLTGGVSYEQYF
TGTGCCAGCAGTTTAACAGGGGGCGTATCCTACGAGCAGTACTTC
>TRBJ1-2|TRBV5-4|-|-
CASRRQVSGYTF
TGTGCCAGCAGGAGACAGGTATCCGGCTACACCTTC